This TCR beta chain comes out of a study of cytomegalovirus exposure and HLA in healthy donors. This table comes from immunoSEQ multiplex PCR, and its TCRdb copy is limited to in-frame clones, with some not included. This sample yields approximately 230,000 clones, of which about 90% are seen a single time; 12% belongs to the top ten. Germline values: CDR1 MNHNS, CDR2 SASEGT. The CDR3 loop spans 13 amino acids. V lost 11 bases and J lost 8; bases outside the gene matches: 8. Study outcomes and limitations: Most TCR sequences were rare, but some public TCRs occurred in many donors.

This clone was seen once. Its antigen is still unknown. Input material: PBMCs. The chain employs TRBV6-1 and TRBJ2-2; 10 bases align to TRBD2. This clonotype originated in a man younger than 30 in good health and CMV-seropositive. The CDR3: CAAWGLARGELFF. Written as DNA, the CDR3 is TGTGCCGCGTGGGGACTAGCGCGAGGGGAGCTGTTTTTT.